Listed here are 14 T cell receptor beta chains from one sample, sequenced in a study of blood T cell repertoires in COVID-19. Assay: immunoSEQ multiplex PCR; the TCRdb copy retains only in-frame clones and omits some. The data show more than 300,000 clones, approximately 88% seen once. The specimen sequenced was peripheral blood. All receptors derive from a woman aged 30 to 39 with COVID-19, enrolled during active disease.

The genes are TRBV2 and TRBJ2-3; D call uncertain. Germline CDR1 reads SNHLY; CDR2 reads FYNNEI. The V and J ends lost 7 bases and 4 bases respectively, with 12 bases between them. This CDR3 is 13 amino acids long. Written as DNA, the CDR3 is TGTGCCAGCAAAGGAGAGGCCGCAGATACGCAGTATTTT. This translates into CASKGEAADTQYF.

The J gene is TRBJ2-1, the V gene TRBV30; 9 bases fit TRBD2. Germline V gene data show CDR1 as GTSNPN and CDR2 as SVGIG (reference sequence). The CDR3 sequence is 14 residues long. V lost 0 bases and J lost 4; bases outside the gene matches: 1. This chain's CDR3 is CAWSVSGGYNEQFF. The CDR3 DNA is TGTGCCTGGAGTGTCAGCGGGGGGTACAATGAGCAGTTCTTC.

The genes are TRBV6-5 and TRBJ2-7; the match to TRBD2 covers 12 bases. The germline CDR1 and CDR2 sequences are MNHEY and SVGAGI. V lost 4 bases and J lost 4; bases outside the gene matches: 8. CDR3 length equals 16 residues. The CDR3, as DNA: TGTGCCAGCAGTTCGACATTACTAGCGGGGGGTTACGAGCAGTACGTC. Its translation is CASSSTLLAGGYEQYV.

The chain links TRBV3-1 (or the pseudogene TRBV3-2) to TRBJ2-2; D call uncertain. V lost 0 bases and J lost 5, with 7 bases in between. The CDR3 totals 14 residues. Germline CDR1 reads LGHDT; CDR2 reads YNNKEL (reference sequence). The DNA of the CDR3 is TGTGCCAGCAGCCAAGATCTAATAACCGGGGAGCTGTTTTTT. Translated: CASSQDLITGELFF.

The rearrangement links TRBV6-1 to TRBJ2-3, with D maybe TRBD1 (5 bases). Trimming removed 1 base from V and 2 bases from J, with 13 bases in between. Germline-derived CDR1 and CDR2 are MNHNS and SASEGT. The CDR3 length is 16 residues. CDR3 region: CASSEGSGHYTDTQYF. The DNA of the CDR3 is TGTGCCAGCAGTGAAGGATCCGGACACTACACAGATACGCAGTATTTT.

This clone was counted many times. The chain employs TRBV6-2 or TRBV6-3 and TRBJ1-5, with D perhaps TRBD1 (5 bases). This CDR3 contains 14 residues. Germline lookup yields CDR1 MNHEY and CDR2 SVGEGT. Between the trimmed V and J ends, which lost 5 bases and 4 bases, there was a span of 12 bases. The CDR3 coding sequence is TGTGCCAGCAGTCCCGGACAAGAAAATCAGCCCCAGCATTTT. This translates into CASSPGQENQPQHF.

The chain employs TRBV27 and TRBJ2-2; D unclear. Germline V lookup: CDR1 MNHEY, CDR2 SMNVEV (reference sequence). The germline V and J ends were trimmed by 0 bases and 4 bases, with 12 bases remaining between them. CDR3 size: 16 residues. For the CDR3, the DNA is TGTGCCAGCAGTTTATCGATTGCAGCAGGCACCGGGGAGCTGTTTTTT. Translating it yields CASSLSIAAGTGELFF.

V usage is TRBV21-1 and J usage is TRBJ2-7; the table's D call, TRBD1, was not checked against the DNA. TRBV21-1 is a listed pseudogene. The CDR3 covers 16 residues. For the CDR3, the DNA is TGTGCCAGCAGTTTGTTTCCCCCGGGACATGGCTACGAGCAGTACGTC. This sequence encodes CASSLFPPGHGYEQYV.

The chain joins TRBV11-2 to TRBJ2-7; D gene unclear. The CDR3 has 11 amino acids. The V gene lost 3 bases and the J gene lost 5 bases, with 5 bases spanning the gap. Germline V lookup: CDR1 SGHAT, CDR2 FQNNGV. The CDR3 loop is CASSFGHEQYV. DNA of the CDR3: TGTGCCAGCAGCTTTGGGCACGAGCAGTACGTC.

The rearrangement links TRBV6-1 to TRBJ1-5; 12 nucleotides align to TRBD1. The CDR3 sequence is 16 residues long. The ends lost 4 bases at V and 6 bases at J; junction bases unmatched: 7. CDR1 MNHNS and CDR2 SASEGT come from the germline V gene. CDR3 bases: TGTGCCAGCAGTGCCCGGGACAGGGGGCTTAGTCAGCCCCAGCATTTT. It yields the protein CASSARDRGLSQPQHF.

V usage is TRBV25-1 and J usage is TRBJ1-2; D unclear. V was pared by 2 bases and J by 7 bases, with 8 bases between. Per germline, CDR1 MGHDK and CDR2 SYGVNS. The CDR3 has 12 amino acids. The CDR3 DNA follows: TGTGCCAGCAGTGAAACGGCGGGTGGCTACACCTTC. It specifies CASSETAGGYTF.

This clone came up once. CDR3: CASSQVLAGLYNEQFF. Written as DNA, the CDR3 is TGTGCCAGCAGCCAAGTACTAGCGGGGCTCTACAATGAGCAGTTCTTC. V gene TRBV3-1 (or the pseudogene TRBV3-2) combines with J gene TRBJ2-1, with 10 bases that match TRBD2. Trimming took 1 base from V and 3 from J; bases not matched to a gene: 3. The germline gives CDR1 LGHDT, CDR2 YNNKEL (reference sequence). The CDR3 is 16 residues long.

The chain uses TRBV5-5 and TRBJ1-2; maybe TRBD1 (5 bases). Trimming left V 3 bases short and J 7 bases short, with 13 bases between. The CDR3 consists of 13 residues. CDR1 is SGHKS and CDR2 is YYEKEE in the germline V gene (reference sequence). The CDR3: CASSWGLEGGYTF. For the CDR3, the DNA is TGTGCCAGCAGCTGGGGACTTGAGGGTGGCTACACCTTC.

This clone occurred a few times. The chain recombines TRBV18 with TRBJ1-4; D possibly corresponds to TRBD1 (6 bases). The CDR3 runs to 16 residues. CDR1 and CDR2 (germline): KGHSH, LQKENI. Trimming stripped 3 bases from V and 6 bases from J, with 17 bases between. The CDR3 is CASSPTWGRGDEKLFF. The DNA of the CDR3 is TGTGCCAGCTCACCCACCTGGGGCAGGGGAGATGAAAAACTGTTTTTT.